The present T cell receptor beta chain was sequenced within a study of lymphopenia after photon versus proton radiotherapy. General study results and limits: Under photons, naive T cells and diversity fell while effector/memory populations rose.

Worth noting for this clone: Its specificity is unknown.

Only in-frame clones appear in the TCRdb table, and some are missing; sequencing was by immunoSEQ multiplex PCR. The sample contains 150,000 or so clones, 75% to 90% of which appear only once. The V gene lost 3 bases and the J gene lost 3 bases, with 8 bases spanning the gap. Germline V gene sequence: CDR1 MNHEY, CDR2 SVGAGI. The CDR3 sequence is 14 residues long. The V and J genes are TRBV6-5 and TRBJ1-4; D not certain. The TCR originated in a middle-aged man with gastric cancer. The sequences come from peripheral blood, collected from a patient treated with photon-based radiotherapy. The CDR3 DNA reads TGTGCCAGCAGTTATGGTGGGTCTAATGAAAAACTGTTTTTT. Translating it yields CASSYGGSNEKLFF.